These 2 T cell receptor beta chains came from one sample sequenced in a study of spatial heterogeneity in lung cancer. Indicated time point: sample taken at primary tumor resection. Sequencing covered unsorted whole RNA taken from tumor, nontumor lung or frozen PBMC. TCRdb re-called the 5' RACE reads with MiXCR, one entry per CDR3 protein. The table has about 95,000 distinct CDR3 sequences, about 9.4% seen once. The sequencing used PBMCs, collected at surgery. The receptors shown here come from a male donor with early-stage non-small cell lung cancer.

This clonotype appeared many times. This sequence joins TRBV4-3 and TRBJ2-2, with a tentative D call TRBD2 (6 bases). V lost 8 bases and J 6 bases, leaving 16 bases between the germline ends. The CDR3 is 14 residues long. Germline loops: CDR1 LGHNA, CDR2 YSLEER. In DNA form, the CDR3 reads TGCGCCAGCTCACCGGGACTTACAGCCGGGGAGCTGTTTTTT. Translation gives CASSPGLTAGELFF.

The sample holds many counts of this clonotype. This sequence joins TRBV10-3 and TRBJ2-7; TRBD2 is a possible D gene (7 bases). Trimming took 3 bases from V and 1 from J, leaving 22 bases between them. The CDR3 is 18 residues long. CDR1 and CDR2 from the germline V gene are ENHRY and SYGVKD. The CDR3 bases are TGTGCCATCAGTGATAGTCCTGTCCGGAGGGGGGGTTCCTACGAGCAGTACTTC. The encoded protein is CAISDSPVRRGGSYEQYF.